This T cell receptor (beta chain) came from a study of blood T cell repertoires in COVID-19. The wider study: Nucleic acid was either cDNA or gDNA, and it came from T cells, B-cell-depleted T cells, or PBMCs.

Using immunoSEQ multiplex PCR, the repertoire was profiled, and TCRdb retains in-frame clones only, with some absent. The repertoire holds 85,000 to 100,000 clones, with 70% to 90% as singletons. Germline trimming cut 6 bases from V and 4 bases from J; bases unmatched to any gene: 8. CDR3 size: 15 residues. Germline V gives CDR1 MGHDK, CDR2 SYGVNS. The material sequenced was peripheral blood. The chain uses TRBV25-1 and TRBJ1-1; 10 bases map to TRBD1. The source of this sequence is a man aged 50-60 years with COVID-19, enrolled during active disease. CDR3 nucleotide sequence: TGTGCCAGCAGGACCGGGACAGGGGTTGGCACTGAAGCTTTCTTT. It encodes CASRTGTGVGTEAFF.